These 8 T cell receptor beta chains share one sample of origin, sequenced in a study of blood T cell repertoires in COVID-19 (dated by TCRdb to between 2020 and 2021). Library creation used the immunoSEQ multiplex PCR assay. The table comes from immuneACCESS by way of TCRdb, which keeps in-frame sequences with V and J called. Part of the clones is missing from these tables; in studies checked, under half for an unresolved V gene and the rest for unknown reasons. The sample yields almost 65,000 clones; about 88% were counted once. Around 9.1% of the sample lies in the top ten. Sequences were obtained from PBMCs or T cells enriched from blood (not recorded which). Receptors were obtained from a woman aged 35 to 49 who had recovered from COVID-19.

This clone has only one observation. The CDR3 region is CASSQDQGGLILTEAFF. The CDR3, as DNA: TGTGCCAGCAGCCAAGACCAGGGTGGGCTTATTTTAACTGAAGCTTTCTTT. This chain links TRBV14 with TRBJ1-1, with D perhaps TRBD1 (5 bases). The CDR3 covers 17 residues. Germline V gene sequence: CDR1 SGHDN, CDR2 FVKESK. Trimming cost V 0 bases and J 5 bases, with 19 bases left between them.

The rearrangement uses TRBV4-1 and TRBJ2-3; TRBD2 matches 8 bases. V lost 1 base, J lost 5 bases, and 8 bases stayed unmatched. The CDR3 runs to 16 residues. Germline-derived CDR1 and CDR2 are MGHRA and YSYEKL. The CDR3 sequence: CASSQGGGGTQDTQYF. The CDR3 nucleotides read TGCGCCAGCAGCCAAGGGGGCGGGGGGACTCAAGATACGCAGTATTTT.

This chain uses TRBV9 with TRBJ1-6; unclear D gene. Trimming cost V 4 bases and J 0 bases, with 14 bases left between them. CDR3 size: 17 residues. Germline values: CDR1 SGDLS, CDR2 YYNGEE. For the CDR3, the DNA is TGTGCCAGCAGCCCGCGCCGAGAGAGCTCCTATAATTCACCCCTCCACTTT. Translated, it gives CASSPRRESSYNSPLHF.

The chain joins TRBV2 to TRBJ2-7, with 7 bases fitting TRBD1. V lost 6 bases, J lost 4 bases, and 9 bases stayed unmatched. Germline V CDR1 and CDR2: SNHLY, FYNNEI. CDR3 size: 14 residues. CDR3 DNA sequence: TGTGCCAGCAGCCCGAGGTCCAGGGGGTACGAGCAGTACTTC. This codes for CASSPRSRGYEQYF. Filled out from reference TRBV2 and TRBJ2-7, the complete variable domain reads EPEVTQTPSHQVTQMGQEVILRCVPISNHLYFYWYRQILGQKVEFLVSFYNNEISEKSEIFDDQFSVERPDGSNFTLKIRSTKLEDSAMYFCASSPRSRGYEQYFGPGTRLTVT.

V usage is TRBV11-1 and J usage is TRBJ1-1, with 7 nucleotides matching TRBD1. CDR3 size: 14 residues. After removal of 4 bases from V and 5 bases from J, the junction contained 7 bases not matched to a gene. In germline, CDR1 is SGHAT, CDR2 FQDESV (reference sequence). The CDR3 region is CASSSDRYRTEAFF. For the CDR3, the DNA is TGTGCCAGCAGCTCGGACAGGTATAGGACTGAAGCTTTCTTT.

This chain links TRBV6-5 with TRBJ1-1; TRBD1 might be the D (6 bases). Germline V CDR1 and CDR2: MNHEY, SVGAGI. The CDR3 runs to 15 residues. V dropped 2 bases and J dropped 3 bases, with 13 bases sitting between them. As DNA, the CDR3 is TGTGCCAGCAGTTACGCCGGGACAACTGACACTGAAGCTTTCTTT. It translates to CASSYAGTTDTEAFF.

The sample holds one count of this clone. The chain couples TRBV29-1 to TRBJ1-2; 7 nucleotides align to TRBD1. Per germline, CDR1 SQVTM and CDR2 ANQGSEA. The CDR3 length is 15 residues. V trimming: 4 bases; J trimming: 2 bases; junction bases outside the gene matches: 10. The CDR3 DNA is TGCAGCGTTGCCGCTCGGGACAGCCCCAACTATGGCTACACCTTC. This codes for CSVAARDSPNYGYTF.

The chain has TRBV27 and TRBJ1-6, with D unclear. Germline CDR1 is MNHEY and CDR2 is SMNVEV (reference sequence). V was pared by 2 bases and J by 6 bases, with 14 bases between. The CDR3 sequence is 16 residues long. This chain's CDR3 is CASSLTLARSNSPLHF. CDR3 coding DNA: TGTGCCAGCAGTTTAACTCTTGCCAGGTCTAATTCACCCCTCCACTTT.